This TCR beta chain was documented in a study of control samples from healthy donors and cancer patients. In germline, CDR1 is SGDLS, CDR2 YYNGEE. The CDR3 totals 18 residues. V trimming: 4 bases; J trimming: 0 bases; junction bases outside the gene matches: 15. The table came from immunoSEQ multiplex PCR; TCRdb's copy has only in-frame clones and leaves some out. The sample has some 130,000 clones; more than 80% are singletons. The gene calls are TRBV9 and TRBJ2-7, with TRBD1 matching over 8 bases. Sequenced material: blood. This clonotype was obtained from a young man in good health. CDR3 sequence (DNA): TGTGCCAGCAGCCCAAGATCGGACAGGGCCTCGACCTCCTACGAGCAGTACTTC. Translated: CASSPRSDRASTSYEQYF.